These T cell receptor beta chains were read from a single sample in a study of cytotoxic CD8 clonotypes in ibrutinib-treated CLL. The repertoire was sequenced with immunoSEQ multiplex PCR; TCRdb's copy has only in-frame clones and lacks some. The repertoire consists of about 89,000 clones, with almost 80% occurring once and the leading ten covering 32%. Sequencing was performed on PBMCs, taken after 12 months of ibrutinib treatment. Source of these receptors: a human donor with chronic lymphocytic leukemia. Both conserved end residues are part of each CDR3. D genes are given only for firm matches. The listing skips clone size in some rows; elsewhere it reads once, few, many or a size class.

size: -; D: -; J: TRBJ1-5; V: TRBV9; DNA: TGTGCCAGCAGCCCAGAGGGGGACACCGGCAATCAGCCCCAGCATTTT; CDR3: CASSPEGDTGNQPQHF
size: -; D: TRBD1; J: TRBJ1-5; V: TRBV28; DNA: TGTGCCAGCATTCCCGCCGGGACAGGGGGACCTCAGCCCCAGCATTTT; CDR3: CASIPAGTGGPQPQHF
size: -; D: -; J: TRBJ2-2; V: TRBV5-1; DNA: TGCGCCAGCACAGGGGAATCGTGGACCGGGGAGCTGTTTTTT; CDR3: CASTGESWTGELFF
size: -; D: -; J: TRBJ2-3; V: TRBV5-1; DNA: TGCGCCAGCAGCTTGGGAGGGATCACAGATACGCAGTATTTT; CDR3: CASSLGGITDTQYF
size: -; D: -; J: TRBJ1-4; V: TRBV5-8; DNA: TGTGCCAGCAGCTTGGGAGTCCTGGGGGATGAAAAACTGTTTTTT; CDR3: CASSLGVLGDEKLFF
size: -; D: -; J: TRBJ2-4; V: TRBV14; DNA: TGTGCCAGTCCCGAACCGTGGCAGGGCAACAGGGTAGCCAAAAACATTCAGTACTTC; CDR3: CASPEPWQGNRVAKNIQYF
size: -; D: -; J: TRBJ2-7; V: TRBV9; DNA: TGTGCCAGCAGCGCCCTCCTCCGGGAGTTCGGCTACGAGCAGTACTTC; CDR3: CASSALLREFGYEQYF
size: -; D: -; J: TRBJ2-2; V: TRBV5-1; DNA: TGCGCCAGCAGCTTCGAACAGTACAACACCGGGGAGCTGTTTTTT; CDR3: CASSFEQYNTGELFF
size: few; D: -; J: TRBJ1-6; V: TRBV27; DNA: TGTGCCAGCAGTTTACAGCGCCCCAATTCACCCCTCCACTTT; CDR3: CASSLQRPNSPLHF
size: -; D: TRBD1; J: TRBJ1-5; V: TRBV19; DNA: TGTGCCAGTAGTATTGGGACAGGGGTCCAGCCCCAGCATTTT; CDR3: CASSIGTGVQPQHF
size: -; D: -; J: TRBJ1-3; V: TRBV11-3; DNA: TGTGCCAGCAGCATTATCTCCCCGGCCATCTTCTCTGGAAACACCATATATTTT; CDR3: CASSIISPAIFSGNTIYF
size: -; D: -; J: TRBJ1-6; V: TRBV4-2; DNA: TGTGCCAGCAGCCAAGATTGGCCTGTTACAGGGATTAATTCACCCCTCCACTTT; CDR3: CASSQDWPVTGINSPLHF
size: -; D: TRBD1; J: TRBJ1-1; V: TRBV5-1; DNA: TGCGCCAGCAGCTTGGTTCCGGGACAGGGGGCAGGAGGGACTGAAGCTTTCTTT; CDR3: CASSLVPGQGAGGTEAFF
size: -; D: -; J: TRBJ2-7; V: TRBV6-5; DNA: TGTGCCAGCAGTTCCCCGAGGACAGCGTCCTACGAGCAGTACTTC; CDR3: CASSSPRTASYEQYF
size: -; D: -; J: TRBJ2-1; V: TRBV5-6; DNA: TGTGCCAGCAAGAGGGGCTCCTACAATGAGCAGTTCTTC; CDR3: CASKRGSYNEQFF
size: few; D: -; J: TRBJ1-2; V: TRBV4-1; DNA: TGCGCCAGCAGCCAACCGGGGCACAGTTTCTATGGCTACACCTTC; CDR3: CASSQPGHSFYGYTF
size: -; D: TRBD1; J: TRBJ1-6; V: TRBV6-5; DNA: TGTGCCAGCAGGCAGGGGGCATATAATTCACCCCTCCACTTT; CDR3: CASRQGAYNSPLHF
size: -; D: -; J: TRBJ2-5; V: TRBV2; DNA: TGTGCCAGCAGTCGAACTAGCCCCCAAGAGACCCAGTACTTC; CDR3: CASSRTSPQETQYF
size: -; D: -; J: TRBJ2-1; V: TRBV7-9; DNA: TGTGCCAGCAGCACGCACAATGAGCAGTTCTTC; CDR3: CASSTHNEQFF
size: -; D: -; J: TRBJ2-7; V: TRBV7-7; DNA: TGTGCCAGCAGCCCAACGGACAGTGGAGAGCAGTACTTC; CDR3: CASSPTDSGEQYF
size: -; D: TRBD1; J: TRBJ1-2; V: TRBV27; DNA: TGTGCCAGCGGAGACAGGGCCTTCGGCTACACCTTC; CDR3: CASGDRAFGYTF
size: -; D: TRBD1; J: TRBJ2-3; V: TRBV10-1; DNA: TGCGCCAGCAGCTCTACGACGCAACTCAGGGGGCTGATAGATACGCAGTATTTT; CDR3: CASSSTTQLRGLIDTQYF
size: few; D: TRBD1; J: TRBJ2-6; V: TRBV6-1; DNA: TGTGCCAGCAGTGACGTGACAGGGGTTGGAGCTGGGGCCAACGTCCTGACTTTC; CDR3: CASSDVTGVGAGANVLTF
size: -; D: TRBD1; J: TRBJ2-6; V: TRBV19; DNA: TGTGCCAGTTCCCGAATTGGGACAGGGGTGTCTGGGGCCAACGTCCTGACTTTC; CDR3: CASSRIGTGVSGANVLTF
size: -; D: -; J: TRBJ1-1; V: TRBV30; DNA: TGTGCCTGGAGTGCGCGTGACCTTGAAGCTTTCTTT; CDR3: CAWSARDLEAFF